These 25 T cell receptor beta chains were sequenced from one sample in a study of blood T cell repertoires in COVID-19. The assay was immunoSEQ multiplex PCR, and TCRdb's table has in-frame clones only and misses some. The sample holds over 150,000 clones; about 83% are singletons and the top ten take about 12%. Sequenced: peripheral blood. These receptors were obtained from an older woman with COVID-19, enrolled during active disease.

V is TRBV6-5 and J is TRBJ1-1; D call uncertain. This CDR3 has 13 amino acids. The V and J ends lost 6 bases and 6 bases respectively, with 14 bases between them. Germline V CDR1 and CDR2: MNHEY, SVGAGI. CDR3 sequence: CASRRLTNPEAFF. The CDR3 DNA reads TGTGCCAGCAGGAGGTTAACCAACCCTGAAGCTTTCTTT.

This clone was picked up a small number of times. The chain carries TRBV6-5 and TRBJ1-5; a weak D match, TRBD1 (6 bases). V shed 4 bases and J shed 3 bases, with 10 bases lying between them. Looked up from germline, CDR1 is MNHEY and CDR2 is SVGAGI. The CDR3 has 14 residues. CDR3 bases: TGTGCCAGCAGTTGGAACAGGGACAATCAGCCCCAGCATTTT. Amino acids: CASSWNRDNQPQHF.

The chain is built from TRBV19 and TRBJ1-1; 7 bases are shared with TRBD1. CDR3 length: 15 residues. Germline loops: CDR1 LNHDA, CDR2 SQIVND (reference sequence). Trimming cost V 4 bases and J 1 base; bases outside gene matches: 6. CDR3 DNA sequence: TGTGCCAGTAGTAACCGGGGACAGAGGAACACTGAAGCTTTCTTT. Translation gives CASSNRGQRNTEAFF.

This clone has a single count. The V gene is TRBV12-3 or TRBV12-4, the J gene TRBJ1-1; 7 bases line up with TRBD1. V was clipped by 5 bases and J by 4 bases; unmatched bases: 4. The CDR3 is made up of 13 amino acids. The DNA for the CDR3 is TGTGCCAGCAGTCTCCGGGACAGCACTGAAGCTTTCTTT. Translating gives CASSLRDSTEAFF.

V usage is TRBV6-5 and J usage is TRBJ2-7; D ambiguous. The CDR3 consists of 12 residues. Germline CDR1 reads MNHEY; CDR2 reads SVGAGI. Trimming cost V 4 bases and J 4 bases, with 8 bases left between them. CDR3 DNA: TGTGCCAGCAGTTTTAGTCGGTACGAGCAGTACGTC. Translation gives CASSFSRYEQYV.

The chain uses TRBV5-4 and TRBJ1-3, with TRBD1 matching 8 bases. Germline trimming cut 4 bases from V and 0 bases from J; bases unmatched to any gene: 3. Germline CDR1 reads SGHNT; CDR2 reads YYREEE (reference sequence). The CDR3 has 15 amino acids. The CDR3 spells CASSDRGPSGNTIYF. DNA for the CDR3: TGTGCCAGCAGCGACAGGGGTCCCTCTGGAAACACCATATATTTT.

The chain joins TRBV14 to TRBJ1-2; maybe TRBD1 (5 bases). Trimming left V 1 base short and J 5 bases short, with 14 bases between. This CDR3 spans 15 amino acids. From germline, CDR1 is SGHDN and CDR2 FVKESK. This chain's CDR3 is CASSQVGQGEYGYTF. The CDR3 DNA is TGTGCCAGCAGCCAAGTAGGGCAGGGCGAGTATGGCTACACCTTC.

The chain employs TRBV10-3 and TRBJ2-1; 9 nucleotides agree with TRBD2. Unmatched junction bases numbered 12, after V lost 9 bases and J lost 6 bases. The CDR3 loop spans 15 amino acids. The V gene's germline CDR1 is ENHRY and CDR2 SYGVKD. DNA of the CDR3: TGTGCCATTGGCCCGGGACTAGCAAAGTTCAATGAGCAGTTCTTC. Translating gives CAIGPGLAKFNEQFF.

The V gene is TRBV7-3, the J gene TRBJ2-1, with 11 bases lining up with TRBD2. CDR3 length: 15 amino acids. The V and J ends lost 3 bases and 9 bases, in that order; junction bases with no gene match: 7. Germline V gene data show CDR1 as SGHTA and CDR2 as FQGTGA. The CDR3 region is CASSLGLAGGIEQFF. DNA of the CDR3: TGTGCCAGCAGCTTGGGCCTAGCGGGAGGAATTGAGCAGTTCTTC.

This clone came up a few times. Here the CDR3 reads CASSSRQGRNEQFF. The CDR3 nucleotides read TGTGCCAGCAGCTCACGACAGGGTAGGAATGAGCAGTTCTTC. This sequence joins TRBV7-8 and TRBJ2-1, with 7 bases matching TRBD1. The V gene's germline CDR1 is SGHVS and CDR2 FQNEAQ. CDR3 length: 14 amino acids. V lost 4 bases to trimming and J lost 7 bases; unmatched junction nucleotides: 7.

V gene TRBV30 combines with J gene TRBJ1-5; possibly TRBD1 for D (5 bases). The CDR3 has 15 residues. Germline V gene lookup returns CDR1 GTSNPN and CDR2 SVGIG (reference sequence). V was clipped by 2 bases and J by 2 bases, with 13 bases between them. The CDR3 DNA is TGTGCCTGGAGTAAGGGGAATGGAGGCAATCAGCCCCAGCATTTT. Encoded protein: CAWSKGNGGNQPQHF.

This clone has only one observation. The V call is TRBV2, the J call TRBJ1-6; D is perhaps TRBD1 (6 bases). CDR1 SNHLY and CDR2 FYNNEI come from the germline V gene. V was shortened by 1 base and J by 6 bases, with 7 bases between the two germline ends. The CDR3 loop spans 14 amino acids. This chain's CDR3 is CASSEEQGNSPLHF. Written as DNA, the CDR3 is TGTGCCAGCAGTGAAGAACAGGGTAATTCACCCCTCCACTTT.

The rearrangement joins TRBV5-4 to TRBJ1-1; D unresolved. Trimming pared 4 bases from V and 4 bases from J, leaving 23 bases between. Germline values: CDR1 SGHNT, CDR2 YYREEE (reference sequence). The CDR3 length is 17 residues. The CDR3 here is CASSPTPLRRGITEAFF. CDR3 nucleotides: TGTGCCAGCAGCCCTACTCCACTTCGCCGGGGAATCACTGAAGCTTTCTTT.

The gene calls are TRBV3-1 (or the pseudogene TRBV3-2) and TRBJ2-7; a possible D gene is TRBD2 (6 bases). The CDR3 length is 15 residues. Germline-derived CDR1 and CDR2 are LGHDT and YNNKEL (reference sequence). V lost 0 bases to trimming and J lost 6 bases, with 15 bases between them. The CDR3 DNA sequence: TGTGCCAGCAGCCAAGAGCGGGCTCAGCGGGCCGAGCAGTACTTC. Protein product: CASSQERAQRAEQYF.

The chain carries TRBV14 and TRBJ1-2, with a possible D match to TRBD1 (5 bases). V gave up 3 bases and J gave up 4 bases, with 15 bases separating them. This CDR3 has 15 residues. Germline V gene lookup returns CDR1 SGHDN and CDR2 FVKESK. This CDR3 reads CASSHNAAGPYGYTF. The CDR3 coding sequence is TGTGCCAGCAGCCACAACGCCGCGGGACCCTATGGCTACACCTTC. The entire variable domain, with the rest obtained from reference TRBV14 and TRBJ1-2, is as follows: EAGVTQFPSHSVIEKGQTVTLRCDPISGHDNLYWYRRVMGKEIKFLLHFVKESKQDESGMPNNRFLAERTGGTYSTLKVQPAELEDSGVYFCASSHNAAGPYGYTFGSGTRLTVV.

The chain links TRBV7-3 to TRBJ2-1; 7 nucleotides match TRBD1. CDR3 size: 15 residues. Losses at the gene ends were 5 bases for V and 8 bases for J; bases not matched to a gene: 12. Germline loops: CDR1 SGHTA, CDR2 FQGTGA. The CDR3 coding sequence is TGTGCCAGCAGCAGTGACAGGGCTGCCCGGGATGAGCAGTTCTTC. Translation gives CASSSDRAARDEQFF.

V gene TRBV6-5 combines with J gene TRBJ1-2, with D maybe TRBD1 (6 bases). Trimming cost V 5 bases and J 5 bases, with 18 bases left between them. Per the germline V gene, CDR1 is MNHEY and CDR2 is SVGAGI. The CDR3 is 15 amino acids. CDR3 sequence (DNA): TGTGCCAGCAGTCCCCCGGGGGGGGCGCGGTATGGCTACACCTTC. It is translated as CASSPPGGARYGYTF.

This chain uses TRBV14 with TRBJ1-2; 7 nucleotides match TRBD1. This CDR3 is built from 16 residues. The germline V gene encodes CDR1 SGHDN and CDR2 FVKESK. The V and J ends lost 0 bases and 5 bases, in that order; junction bases with no gene match: 9. The CDR3 sequence: CASSQDAGTDLYGYTF. The CDR3 nucleotides read TGTGCCAGCAGCCAAGATGCGGGGACAGACCTATATGGCTACACCTTC.

This chain uses TRBV2 with TRBJ1-1, with a possible D match to TRBD1 (6 bases). The germline V gene encodes CDR1 SNHLY and CDR2 FYNNEI. This CDR3 is built from 13 residues. V was shortened by 6 bases and J by 12 bases, with 20 bases between the two germline ends. CDR3 sequence: CASRAQGPFRTFF. In nucleotides, the CDR3 is TGTGCCAGCAGAGCCCAGGGGCCGTTCAGGACTTTCTTT.

The chain uses TRBV7-6 and TRBJ1-4, with a possible D match to TRBD1 (6 bases). V lost 2 bases to trimming and J lost 5 bases, with 12 bases between them. CDR3 length: 15 residues. The germline V gene has CDR1 SGHVS and CDR2 FNYEAQ. The CDR3 nucleotides read TGTGCCAGCAGCTTAAATCAGGGGATAAATGAAAAACTGTTTTTT. It codes for CASSLNQGINEKLFF. Full variable domain (remainder filled in from reference TRBV7-6 and TRBJ1-4): GAGVSQSPRYKVTKRGQDVALRCDPISGHVSLYWYRQALGQGPEFLTYFNYEAQQDKSGLPNDRFSAERPEGSISTLTIQRTEQRDSAMYRCASSLNQGINEKLFFGSGTQLSVL.

The gene calls are TRBV28 and TRBJ1-5, with 8 bases matching TRBD1. There are 15 residues in the CDR3. V gave up 5 bases and J gave up 8 bases; unmatched junction bases: 11. Germline CDR1 and CDR2: MDHEN and SYDVKM. CDR3 amino acids: CASSTPGTGGKPQHF. Written as DNA, the CDR3 is TGTGCCAGCAGTACCCCCGGGACAGGTGGAAAGCCCCAGCATTTT.

The chain has TRBV19 and TRBJ2-3; TRBD1 matches 7 bases. There are 17 residues in the CDR3. V lost 3 bases to trimming and J lost 4 bases; unmatched junction nucleotides: 13. In germline, CDR1 is LNHDA, CDR2 SQIVND (reference sequence). The CDR3 nucleotides read TGTGCCAGTAGTATCGATGCACATACAGGGGTAGCAGATACGCAGTATTTT. This codes for CASSIDAHTGVADTQYF.

The count of this clone is one. J is TRBJ1-4 and V is TRBV11-3; no reliable D call. Trimming cost V 5 bases and J 3 bases, with 16 bases left between them. Germline CDR1 reads SGHNT; CDR2 reads YENEEA. The CDR3 extends over 16 amino acids. The CDR3 loop is CASSPGGTSANEKLFF. As DNA, the CDR3 is TGTGCCAGCAGCCCGGGAGGAACTAGTGCTAATGAAAAACTGTTTTTT.

The rearrangement joins TRBV3-1 (or the pseudogene TRBV3-2) to TRBJ1-3; 9 bases are shared with TRBD1. Germline V lookup: CDR1 LGHDT, CDR2 YNNKEL (reference sequence). The CDR3 length is 16 residues. V shed 4 bases and J 4 bases; nucleotides not matched to a gene: 8. The CDR3 DNA is TGTGCCAGCAGCCCCCGGACAGGGGCCAGGGGAAACACCATATATTTT. The encoded protein is CASSPRTGARGNTIYF.

The V and J genes are TRBV12-3 or TRBV12-4 and TRBJ2-1, with TRBD2 matching over 8 bases. The CDR3 extends over 13 amino acids. With V trimmed by 5 bases and J by 8 bases, 5 bases remained unmatched. This CDR3 is CASSTLAGHEQFF. CDR3 DNA: TGTGCCAGCAGTACCTTAGCGGGGCATGAGCAGTTCTTC.